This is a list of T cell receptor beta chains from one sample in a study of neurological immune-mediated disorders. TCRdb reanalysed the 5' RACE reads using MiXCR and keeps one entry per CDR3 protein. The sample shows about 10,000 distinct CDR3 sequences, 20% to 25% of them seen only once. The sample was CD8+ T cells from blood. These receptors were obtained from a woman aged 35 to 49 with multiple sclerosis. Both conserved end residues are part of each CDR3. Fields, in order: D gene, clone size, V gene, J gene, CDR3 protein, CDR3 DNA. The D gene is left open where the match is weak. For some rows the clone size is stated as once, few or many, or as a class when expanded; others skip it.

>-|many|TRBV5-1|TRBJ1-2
CASSLRSNYGYTF
TGCGCCAGCAGCTTGAGGAGTAACTATGGCTACACCTTC
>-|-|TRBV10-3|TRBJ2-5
CAISESVPRQPQETQYF
TGTGCCATCAGTGAGTCGGTCCCCCGACAGCCACAAGAGACCCAGTACTTC
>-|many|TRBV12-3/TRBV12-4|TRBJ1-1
CASSNVLNTEAFF
TGTGCCAGCAGTAATGTGCTGAACACTGAAGCTTTCTTT
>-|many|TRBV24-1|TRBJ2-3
CATSDSTDTQYF
TGTGCCACCAGCGACAGCACAGATACGCAGTATTTT
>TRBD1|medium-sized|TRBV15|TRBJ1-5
CATSKGTGVNQPQHF
TGTGCCACCAGCAAAGGGACAGGGGTAAATCAGCCCCAGCATTTT
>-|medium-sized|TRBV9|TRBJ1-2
CASSGILTGRGYTF
TGTGCCAGCAGCGGAATACTAACAGGGCGAGGCTACACCTTC
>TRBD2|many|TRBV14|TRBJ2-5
CASSQWSGGIQETQYF
TGTGCCAGCAGCCAATGGAGCGGGGGGATCCAAGAGACCCAGTACTTC
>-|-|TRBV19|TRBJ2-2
CASSIAQPGELFF
TGTGCCAGTAGTATAGCCCAACCCGGGGAGCTGTTTTTT
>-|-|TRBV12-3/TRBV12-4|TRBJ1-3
CASSPGYGNTIYF
TGTGCCAGCAGTCCAGGTTACGGAAACACCATATATTTT
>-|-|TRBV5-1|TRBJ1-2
CASSLASPPLLRGYTF
TGCGCCAGCAGCTTGGCCTCACCCCCCCTCCTGCGTGGCTACACCTTC
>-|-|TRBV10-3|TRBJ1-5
CAISEGSGTNPTYQPQHF
TGTGCCATCAGTGAGGGTAGCGGGACCAACCCCACTTATCAGCCCCAGCATTTT
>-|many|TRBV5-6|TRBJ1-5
CASSLGSNQPQHF
TGTGCCAGCAGCTTGGGTTCCAATCAGCCCCAGCATTTT
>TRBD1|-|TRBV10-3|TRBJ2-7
CAISGLGQGFHEQYF
TGTGCCATCAGTGGATTGGGACAGGGCTTCCACGAGCAGTACTTC
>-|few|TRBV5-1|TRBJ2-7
CASSLYQGSYEQYF
TGCGCCAGCAGCTTGTACCAGGGTTCCTACGAGCAGTACTTC
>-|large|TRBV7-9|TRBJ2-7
CASSMPGSYEQYF
TGTGCCAGCAGCATGCCCGGGTCCTACGAGCAGTACTTC
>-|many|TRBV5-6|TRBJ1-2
CASSSTSFPGYTF
TGTGCCAGCAGCTCGACCTCTTTCCCTGGCTACACCTTC
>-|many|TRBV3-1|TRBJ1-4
CASQAGPAEKLFF
TGTGCCAGCCAAGCAGGGCCCGCGGAAAAACTGTTTTTT
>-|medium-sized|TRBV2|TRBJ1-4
CASSEDGTDVYATNEKLFF
TGTGCCAGCAGTGAAGATGGGACGGACGTTTATGCAACTAATGAAAAACTGTTTTTT
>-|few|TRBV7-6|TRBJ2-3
CASSFRGGFNTDTQYF
TGTGCCAGCAGCTTCCGCGGGGGCTTCAATACAGATACGCAGTATTTT
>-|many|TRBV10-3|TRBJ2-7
CATSASYEQYF
TGTGCCACCTCAGCATCCTACGAGCAGTACTTC
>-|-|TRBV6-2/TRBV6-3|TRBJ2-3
CASSFGQSTDTQYF
TGTGCCAGCAGTTTCGGACAGAGCACAGATACGCAGTATTTT
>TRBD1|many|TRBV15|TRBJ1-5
CATSRTGFGSNQPQHF
TGTGCCACCAGCCGGACAGGATTCGGGAGCAATCAGCCCCAGCATTTT
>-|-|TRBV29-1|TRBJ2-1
CSVVGAPEREENEQFF
TGCAGCGTTGTAGGGGCCCCGGAGAGGGAAGAAAATGAGCAGTTCTTC
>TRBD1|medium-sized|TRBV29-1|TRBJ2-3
CSVGVRQGLNTDTQYF
TGCAGCGTTGGGGTCAGACAGGGCCTCAACACAGATACGCAGTATTTT
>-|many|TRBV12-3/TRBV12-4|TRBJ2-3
CASTPGDTQYF
TGTGCCAGCACCCCGGGCGATACGCAGTATTTT
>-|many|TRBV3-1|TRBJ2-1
CASSHPSLVNEQFF
TGTGCCAGCAGCCATCCCTCGCTGGTCAATGAGCAGTTCTTC
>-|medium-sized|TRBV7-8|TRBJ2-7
CASSLETYEQYF
TGTGCCAGCAGCCTCGAAACCTACGAGCAGTACTTC
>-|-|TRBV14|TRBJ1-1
CASSGGVLGTEAFF
TGTGCCAGCAGCGGAGGGGTTTTGGGGACTGAAGCTTTCTTT
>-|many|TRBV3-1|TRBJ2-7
CASTGRRERSYEQYF
TGTGCCAGCACTGGTAGGAGGGAGCGTTCCTACGAGCAGTACTTC
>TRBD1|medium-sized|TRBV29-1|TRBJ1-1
CSVRQGVTEAFF
TGCAGCGTCAGACAGGGGGTAACTGAAGCTTTCTTT
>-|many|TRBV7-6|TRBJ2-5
CASSLGGGQETQYF
TGTGCCAGCAGCTTAGGAGGGGGGCAGGAGACCCAGTACTTC
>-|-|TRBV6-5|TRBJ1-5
CASSLRPPASNQPQHF
TGTGCCAGCAGTTTACGACCCCCGGCAAGCAATCAGCCCCAGCATTTT
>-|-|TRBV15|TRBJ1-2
CATSRGSGRTNYGYTF
TGTGCCACCAGCCGAGGGTCAGGGAGAACTAACTATGGCTACACCTTC
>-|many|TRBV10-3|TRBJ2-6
CATQGGGRNSGANVLTF
TGTGCCACCCAGGGTGGGGGGCGAAATTCCGGGGCCAACGTCCTGACTTTC